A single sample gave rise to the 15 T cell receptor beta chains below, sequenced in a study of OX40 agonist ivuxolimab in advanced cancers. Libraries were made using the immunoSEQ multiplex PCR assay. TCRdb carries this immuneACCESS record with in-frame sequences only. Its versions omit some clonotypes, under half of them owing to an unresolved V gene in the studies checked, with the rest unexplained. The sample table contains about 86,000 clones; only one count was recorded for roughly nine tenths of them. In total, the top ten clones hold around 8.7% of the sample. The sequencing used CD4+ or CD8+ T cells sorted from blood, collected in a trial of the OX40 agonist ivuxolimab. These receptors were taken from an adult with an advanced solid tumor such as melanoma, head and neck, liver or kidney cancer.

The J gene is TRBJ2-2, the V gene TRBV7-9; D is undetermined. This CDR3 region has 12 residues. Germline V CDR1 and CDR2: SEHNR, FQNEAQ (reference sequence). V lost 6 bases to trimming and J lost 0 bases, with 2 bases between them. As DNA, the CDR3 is TGTGCCAGCAGAACGAACACCGGGGAGCTGTTTTTT. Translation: CASRTNTGELFF.

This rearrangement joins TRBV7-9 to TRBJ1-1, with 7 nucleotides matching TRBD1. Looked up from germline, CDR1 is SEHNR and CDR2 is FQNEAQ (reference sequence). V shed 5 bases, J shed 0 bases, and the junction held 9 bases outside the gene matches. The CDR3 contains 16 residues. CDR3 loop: CASSPTGVPMNTEAFF. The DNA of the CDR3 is TGTGCCAGCAGCCCTACAGGGGTTCCTATGAACACTGAAGCTTTCTTT.

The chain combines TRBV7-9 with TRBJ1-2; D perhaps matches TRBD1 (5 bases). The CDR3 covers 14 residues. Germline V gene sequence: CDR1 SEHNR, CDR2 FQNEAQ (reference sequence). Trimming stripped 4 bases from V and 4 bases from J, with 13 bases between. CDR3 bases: TGTGCCAGCAGCTCGACGGATGACAGCTATGGCTACACCTTC. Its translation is CASSSTDDSYGYTF.

CDR3 sequence: CASSHEGLDFYNEQFF. In DNA, the CDR3 is TGCGCCAGCAGCCATGAAGGACTAGACTTCTACAATGAGCAGTTCTTC. The chain recombines TRBV4-1 with TRBJ2-1; 7 bases fit TRBD2. The junction had 8 bases not matched to a gene; V was cut back by 3 bases and J by 3 bases. The CDR3 extends over 16 amino acids. The germline CDR1 and CDR2 sequences are MGHRA and YSYEKL.

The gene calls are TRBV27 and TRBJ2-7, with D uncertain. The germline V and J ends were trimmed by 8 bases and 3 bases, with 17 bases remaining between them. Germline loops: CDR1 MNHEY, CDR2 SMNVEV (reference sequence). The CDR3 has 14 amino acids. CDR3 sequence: CASGPHSAYYEQYF. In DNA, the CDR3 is TGTGCCAGCGGGCCCCACAGTGCGTACTACGAGCAGTACTTC.

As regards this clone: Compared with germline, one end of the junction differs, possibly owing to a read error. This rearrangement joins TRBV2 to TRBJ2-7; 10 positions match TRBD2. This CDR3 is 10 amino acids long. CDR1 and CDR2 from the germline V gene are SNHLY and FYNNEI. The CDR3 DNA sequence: TGTGCCAGCAGGGGACTAGCGACCCACTTC. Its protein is CASRGLATHF. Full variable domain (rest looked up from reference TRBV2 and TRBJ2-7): EPEVTQTPSHQVTQMGQEVILRCVPISNHLYFYWYRQILGQKVEFLVSFYNNEISEKSEIFDDQFSVERPDGSNFTLKIRSTKLEDSAMYFCASRGLATHFGPGTRLTVT.

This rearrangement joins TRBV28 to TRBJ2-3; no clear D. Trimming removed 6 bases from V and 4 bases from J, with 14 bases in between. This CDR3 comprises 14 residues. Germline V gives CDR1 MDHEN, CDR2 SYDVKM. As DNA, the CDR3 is TGTGCCAGCAGAGAGGAGCCGGTGGCAGATACGCAGTATTTT. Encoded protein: CASREEPVADTQYF. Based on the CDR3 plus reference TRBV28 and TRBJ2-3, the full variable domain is DVKVTQSSRYLVKRTGEKVFLECVQDMDHENMFWYRQDPGLGLRLIYFSYDVKMKEKGDIPEGYSVSREKKERFSLILESASTNQTSMYLCASREEPVADTQYFGPGTRLTVL.

This CDR3 is CAISPGLAGSHEQFF. In DNA, the CDR3 is TGTGCCATCAGTCCGGGACTAGCGGGAAGCCATGAGCAGTTCTTC. V gene TRBV10-3 combines with J gene TRBJ2-1, with 13 bases matching TRBD2. The CDR3 covers 15 residues. Trimming at V came to 5 bases and at J to 8 bases, leaving 6 bases not matched to a gene. Germline lookup yields CDR1 ENHRY and CDR2 SYGVKD.

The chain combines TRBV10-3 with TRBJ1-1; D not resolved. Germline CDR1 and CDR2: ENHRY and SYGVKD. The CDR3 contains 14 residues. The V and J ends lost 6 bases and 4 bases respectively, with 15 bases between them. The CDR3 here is CAIRPPSWSTEAFF. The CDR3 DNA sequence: TGTGCCATCAGGCCTCCCAGTTGGAGCACTGAAGCTTTCTTT.

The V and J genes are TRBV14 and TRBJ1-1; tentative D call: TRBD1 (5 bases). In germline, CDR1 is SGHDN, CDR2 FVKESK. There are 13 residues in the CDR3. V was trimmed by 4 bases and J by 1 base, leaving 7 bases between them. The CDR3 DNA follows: TGTGCCAGCAGCCGACAGAAGAACACTGAAGCTTTCTTT. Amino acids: CASSRQKNTEAFF.

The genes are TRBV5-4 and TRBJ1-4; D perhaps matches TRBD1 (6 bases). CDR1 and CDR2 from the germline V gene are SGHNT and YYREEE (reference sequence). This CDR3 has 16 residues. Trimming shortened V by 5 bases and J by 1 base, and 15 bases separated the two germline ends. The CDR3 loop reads CASREWGGQTNEKLFF. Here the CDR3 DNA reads TGTGCCAGCAGAGAATGGGGGGGGCAAACTAATGAAAAACTGTTTTTT. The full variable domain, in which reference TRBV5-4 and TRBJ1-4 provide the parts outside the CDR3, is ETGVTQSPTHLIKTRGQQVTLRCSSQSGHNTVSWYQQALGQGPQFIFQYYREEENGRGNFPPRFSGLQFPNYSSELNVNALELDDSALYLCASREWGGQTNEKLFFGSGTQLSVL.

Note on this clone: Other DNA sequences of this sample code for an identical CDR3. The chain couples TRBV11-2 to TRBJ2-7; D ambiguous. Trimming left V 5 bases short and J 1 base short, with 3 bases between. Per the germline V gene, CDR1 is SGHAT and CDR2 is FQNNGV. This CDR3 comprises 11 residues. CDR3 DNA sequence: TGTGCCAGCAGCCCGTCCTACGAGCAGTACTTC. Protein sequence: CASSPSYEQYF.

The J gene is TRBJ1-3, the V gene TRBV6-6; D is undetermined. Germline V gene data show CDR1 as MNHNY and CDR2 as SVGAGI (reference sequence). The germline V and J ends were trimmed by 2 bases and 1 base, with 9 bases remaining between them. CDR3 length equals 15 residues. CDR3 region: CASSYGVPSGNTIYF. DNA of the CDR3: TGTGCCAGCAGTTACGGCGTTCCTTCTGGAAACACCATATATTTT.

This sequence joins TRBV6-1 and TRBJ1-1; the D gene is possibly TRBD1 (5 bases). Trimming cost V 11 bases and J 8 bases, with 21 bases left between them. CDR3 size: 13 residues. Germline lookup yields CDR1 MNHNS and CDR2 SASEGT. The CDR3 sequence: CASGGVWRIEAFF. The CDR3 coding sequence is TGTGCCTCCGGGGGGGTATGGAGAATAGAAGCTTTCTTT.

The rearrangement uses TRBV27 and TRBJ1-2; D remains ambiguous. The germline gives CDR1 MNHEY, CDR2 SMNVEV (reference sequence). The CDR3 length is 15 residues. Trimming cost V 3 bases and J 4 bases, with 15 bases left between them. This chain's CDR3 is CASSLSLAGLYGYTF. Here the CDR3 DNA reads TGTGCCAGCAGTTTGTCCCTGGCAGGCCTCTATGGCTACACCTTC.